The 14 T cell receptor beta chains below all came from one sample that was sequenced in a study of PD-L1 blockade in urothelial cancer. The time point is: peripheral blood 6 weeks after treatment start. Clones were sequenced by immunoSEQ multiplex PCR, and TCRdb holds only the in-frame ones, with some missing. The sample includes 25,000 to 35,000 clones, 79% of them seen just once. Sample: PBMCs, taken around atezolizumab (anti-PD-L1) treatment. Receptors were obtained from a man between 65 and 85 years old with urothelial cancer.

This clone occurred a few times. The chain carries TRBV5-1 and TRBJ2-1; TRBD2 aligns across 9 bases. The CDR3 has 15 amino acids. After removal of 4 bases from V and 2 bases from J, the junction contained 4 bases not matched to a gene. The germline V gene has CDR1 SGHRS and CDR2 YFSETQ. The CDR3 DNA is TGCGCCAGCAGCCCCGTAGCGGGGGCCTACAATGAGCAGTTCTTC. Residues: CASSPVAGAYNEQFF.

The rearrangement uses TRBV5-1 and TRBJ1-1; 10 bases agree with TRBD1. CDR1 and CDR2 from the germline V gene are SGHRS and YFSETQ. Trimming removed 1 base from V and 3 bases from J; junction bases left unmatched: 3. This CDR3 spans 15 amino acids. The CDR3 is CASSLRQGAYTEAFF. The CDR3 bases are TGCGCCAGCAGCTTGAGACAGGGGGCCTACACTGAAGCTTTCTTT.

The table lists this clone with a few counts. The CDR3 loop is CASSRRTGGRGYNEQFF. CDR3 coding DNA: TGTGCCAGTAGTCGTCGAACGGGGGGGAGGGGATACAATGAGCAGTTCTTC. This chain uses TRBV19 with TRBJ2-1; 8 bases match TRBD2. This CDR3 contains 17 residues. Trimming cost V 5 bases and J 4 bases; bases outside gene matches: 13. CDR1 LNHDA and CDR2 SQIVND come from the germline V gene (reference sequence).

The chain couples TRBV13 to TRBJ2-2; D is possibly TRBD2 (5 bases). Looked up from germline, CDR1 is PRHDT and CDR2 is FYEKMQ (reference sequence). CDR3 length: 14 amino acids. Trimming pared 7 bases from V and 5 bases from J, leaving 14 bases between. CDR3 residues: CASKAETGTGELFF. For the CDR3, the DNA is TGTGCCAGCAAGGCAGAGACGGGGACCGGGGAGCTGTTTTTT.

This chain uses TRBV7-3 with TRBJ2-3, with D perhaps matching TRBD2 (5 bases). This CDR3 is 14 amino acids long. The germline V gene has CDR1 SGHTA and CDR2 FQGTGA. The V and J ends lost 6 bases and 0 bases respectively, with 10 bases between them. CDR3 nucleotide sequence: TGTGCCAGCAGGACAAGCGGAAGCACAGATACGCAGTATTTT. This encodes CASRTSGSTDTQYF.

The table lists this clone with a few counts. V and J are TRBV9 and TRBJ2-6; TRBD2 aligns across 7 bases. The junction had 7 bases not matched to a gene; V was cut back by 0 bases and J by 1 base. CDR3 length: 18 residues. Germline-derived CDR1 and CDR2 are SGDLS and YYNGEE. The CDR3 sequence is CASSVGGRGDSGANVLTF. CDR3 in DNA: TGTGCCAGCAGCGTAGGAGGGAGGGGAGATTCTGGGGCCAACGTCCTGACTTTC.

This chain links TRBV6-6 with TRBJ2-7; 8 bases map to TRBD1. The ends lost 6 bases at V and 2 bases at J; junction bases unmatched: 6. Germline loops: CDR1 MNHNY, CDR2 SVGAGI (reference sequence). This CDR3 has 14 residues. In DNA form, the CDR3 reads TGTGCCAGCAGCCTTCGACAGGGGCCCTACGAGCAGTACTTC. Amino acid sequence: CASSLRQGPYEQYF.

The CDR3 DNA reads TGTGCCAGCAGTGATGGGACAGTGCTTTACTTC. Protein: CASSDGTVLYF. This chain uses TRBV2 with TRBJ2-5; the match to TRBD1 covers 7 bases. Germline CDR1 is SNHLY and CDR2 is FYNNEI. J was trimmed by 14 bases and V by 3 bases; bases with no gene match: 6. The CDR3 extends over 11 amino acids.

The CDR3 is CASSAVLSGPNKNIQYF. CDR3 DNA: TGTGCCAGCAGCGCAGTATTAAGCGGCCCAAACAAAAACATTCAGTACTTC. The V gene is TRBV7-8, the J gene TRBJ2-4, with D possibly matching TRBD2 (5 bases). CDR1 and CDR2 from the germline V gene are SGHVS and FQNEAQ. V lost 5 bases, J lost 3 bases, and 20 bases lay in between. The CDR3 totals 17 residues.

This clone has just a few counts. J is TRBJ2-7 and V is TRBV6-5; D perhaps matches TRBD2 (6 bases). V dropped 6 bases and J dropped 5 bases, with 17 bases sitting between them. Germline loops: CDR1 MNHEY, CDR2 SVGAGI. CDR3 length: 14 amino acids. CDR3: CASRPVAGSNEQYF. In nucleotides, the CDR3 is TGTGCCAGCAGGCCCGTTGCGGGGTCTAACGAGCAGTACTTC.

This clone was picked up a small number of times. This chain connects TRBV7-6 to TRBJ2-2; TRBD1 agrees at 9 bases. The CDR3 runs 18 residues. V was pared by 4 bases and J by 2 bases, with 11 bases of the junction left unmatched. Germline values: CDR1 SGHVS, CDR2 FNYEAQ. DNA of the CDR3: TGTGCCAGCAGCTCGAGGACAACAGGGGGCTCAAACACCGGGGAGCTGTTTTTT. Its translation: CASSSRTTGGSNTGELFF. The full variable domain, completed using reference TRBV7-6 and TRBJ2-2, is GAGVSQSPRYKVTKRGQDVALRCDPISGHVSLYWYRQALGQGPEFLTYFNYEAQQDKSGLPNDRFSAERPEGSISTLTIQRTEQRDSAMYRCASSSRTTGGSNTGELFFGEGSRLTVL.

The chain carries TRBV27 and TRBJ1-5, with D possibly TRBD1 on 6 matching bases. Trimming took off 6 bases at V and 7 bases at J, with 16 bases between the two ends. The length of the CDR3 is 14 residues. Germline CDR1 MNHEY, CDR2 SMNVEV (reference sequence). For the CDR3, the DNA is TGTGCCAGCAGAAAACAGGGTGAGGGGCAGCCCCAGCATTTT. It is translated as CASRKQGEGQPQHF.

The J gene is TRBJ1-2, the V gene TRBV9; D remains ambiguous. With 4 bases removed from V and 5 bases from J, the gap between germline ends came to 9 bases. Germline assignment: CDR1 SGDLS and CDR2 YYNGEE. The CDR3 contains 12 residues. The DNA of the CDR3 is TGTGCCAGCAGCCCTTCGACTTATGGCTACACCTTC. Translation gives CASSPSTYGYTF.

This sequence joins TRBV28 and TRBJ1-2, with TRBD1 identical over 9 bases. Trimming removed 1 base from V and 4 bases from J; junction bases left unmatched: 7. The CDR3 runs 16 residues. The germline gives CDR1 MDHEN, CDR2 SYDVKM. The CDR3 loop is CASSLFHRGQGYGYTF. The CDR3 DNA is TGTGCCAGCAGTTTATTCCACAGGGGGCAGGGCTATGGCTACACCTTC.